This paragraph covers one T cell receptor (beta chain) sequence. Its target is unknown. Amplification used 60 Vbeta primers and 13 Jbeta primers. Assay: immunoSEQ multiplex PCR; the TCRdb copy retains only in-frame clones and omits some. The repertoire has about 150,000 clones, roughly 78% of them found once; the top ten carry 1%. These data are taken from a study of cytomegalovirus exposure and HLA in healthy donors. Study-level results: The only immune exposure information that was available was CMV serostatus.

This clonotype originated in a woman aged 50 to 65 in good health and CMV-seropositive. Sample: PBMCs.

The CDR3 nucleotides read TGTGCCAGCAGTGGGGACAGCCGGAGTCGAGGAGAGACCCAGTACTTC. Its translation: CASSGDSRSRGETQYF. The chain uses TRBV2 and TRBJ2-5; 7 nucleotides agree with TRBD1. The CDR3 runs 16 residues. Germline V gene sequence: CDR1 SNHLY, CDR2 FYNNEI. Trimming at V came to 4 bases and at J to 4 bases, leaving 12 bases not matched to a gene.